The source of this T cell receptor (beta chain) is a study of control samples from healthy donors and cancer patients. Measured with immunoSEQ multiplex PCR; TCRdb has only the in-frame clones, and not every one. The sample has some 150,000 clones, 89% seen once. Trimming removed 1 base from V and 4 bases from J, with 13 bases in between. The CDR3 contains 16 residues. The germline gives CDR1 MNHNS, CDR2 SASEGT. This chain links TRBV6-1 with TRBJ2-2; a weak D match, TRBD1 (7 bases). The TCR comes from a man aged 30-40 years in good health. The sequenced sample was blood. The CDR3 nucleotides read TGTGCCAGCAGTGAAGTCCTGCAGGGGGGCACCGGGGAGCTGTTTTTT. The encoded protein is CASSEVLQGGTGELFF.